This TCR beta chain was profiled in a study of blood T cell repertoires in COVID-19. Study background: Acute and convalescent COVID-19 specimens originated in the United States, Italy and Spain. The analysed material was cDNA or gDNA that came from T cells, B-cell-depleted T cells, or PBMCs.

Using immunoSEQ multiplex PCR, the repertoire was profiled, and TCRdb retains in-frame clones only, with some absent. The sample contains about 200,000 clones, 65% to 85% of which appear only once. This CDR3 spans 12 amino acids. Germline CDR1 reads MGHRA; CDR2 reads YSYEKL. The V end was cut by 3 bases, the J end by 8 bases, with 11 bases between. This receptor was identified in a man aged 35 to 55 who had recovered from COVID-19. This chain connects TRBV4-1 to TRBJ2-7, with D perhaps TRBD1 (6 bases). The specimen sequenced was PBMCs or T cells enriched from blood (not recorded which). The CDR3 loop is CASSQPRDKQYF. The CDR3 nucleotides are TGCGCCAGCAGCCAGCCCCGGGACAAGCAGTACTTC.